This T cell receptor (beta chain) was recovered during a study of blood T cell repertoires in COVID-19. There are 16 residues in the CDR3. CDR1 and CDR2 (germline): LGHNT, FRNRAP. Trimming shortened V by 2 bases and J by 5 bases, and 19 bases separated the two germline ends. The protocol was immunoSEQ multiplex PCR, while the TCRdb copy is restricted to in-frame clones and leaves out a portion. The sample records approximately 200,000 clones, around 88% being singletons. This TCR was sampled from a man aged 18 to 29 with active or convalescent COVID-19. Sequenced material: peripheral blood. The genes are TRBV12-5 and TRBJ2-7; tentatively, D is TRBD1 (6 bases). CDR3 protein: CASGLWLGQGKDEQYF. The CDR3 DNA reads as TGTGCTAGTGGTTTGTGGCTCGGGCAGGGGAAAGACGAGCAGTACTTC. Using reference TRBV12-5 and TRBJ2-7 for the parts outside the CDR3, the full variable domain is DARVTQTPRHKVTEMGQEVTMRCQPILGHNTVFWYRQTMMQGLELLAYFRNRAPLDDSGMPKDRFSAEMPDATLATLKIQPSEPRDSAVYFCASGLWLGQGKDEQYFGPGTRLTVT.